This T cell receptor beta chain was recovered during a study of blood T cell repertoires in COVID-19. The repertoire was sequenced with immunoSEQ multiplex PCR; TCRdb's copy has only in-frame clones and lacks some. The profile shows fewer than 85,000 clones, around 82% of them singletons. Germline assignment: CDR1 MDHEN and CDR2 SYDVKM. The CDR3 extends over 17 amino acids. Trimming stripped 1 base from V and 3 bases from J, with 16 bases between. The chain is built from TRBV28 and TRBJ1-3; perhaps TRBD1 as D (6 bases). The sequenced sample was peripheral blood. The receptor was isolated from a woman aged 55-69 years with acute or convalescent COVID-19. Here the CDR3 DNA reads TGTGCCAGCAGTTTATACCTACAGGGAAATGGTGGAAACACCATATATTTT. Translation gives CASSLYLQGNGGNTIYF.